The TCR beta chain under discussion was sequenced for a study of OX40 agonist ivuxolimab in advanced cancers. Germline loops: CDR1 MNHEY, CDR2 SMNVEV (reference sequence). V shed 4 bases and J 2 bases; nucleotides not matched to a gene: 4. The CDR3 has 15 residues. Using immunoSEQ multiplex PCR, the repertoire was profiled, and TCRdb retains in-frame clones only, with some absent. The sample yields some 64,000 clones, 87% seen once. This sequence originates from an adult with an advanced solid tumor such as melanoma, head and neck, liver or kidney cancer. Sequencing used CD4+ or CD8+ T cells sorted from blood, obtained in a trial of the OX40 agonist ivuxolimab. The J gene is TRBJ1-1, the V gene TRBV27; 10 bases are shared with TRBD1. This CDR3 is CASSSDRGANTEAFF. The CDR3 DNA sequence: TGTGCCAGCAGTTCGGACAGGGGGGCTAACACTGAAGCTTTCTTT.